This T cell receptor beta chain comes out of a study of blood T cell repertoires in COVID-19 (TCRdb year 2020). In the study overall: The collaborator samples originated in the United States, Italy and Spain and spanned the acute and convalescent phases of COVID-19. The repertoires were released in a freely available public database meant as a resource for research on the immune response to SARS-CoV-2. The samples were drawn from two sources: the first 160 participants of the ongoing ImmuneRACE study, and 1,254 subjects contributed by 6 global collaborators. Sample metadata almost always included a de-identified subject ID, COVID-19 status, age in years and sex. Deeply sampled blood TCRbeta repertoires from subjects exposed to, actively infected with, or recovered from COVID-19 were included in the dataset. Where HLA class I and class II types were available, the types were taken from metadata supplied by the sample provider, not from assay-based typing. The material from the prospective study consisted of cDNA or gDNA derived from T cells, B-cell-depleted T cells, or PBMCs.

About this clone: Which antigen it targets is not known. Base qualities are not at hand, and no much larger clone is one base apart.

The germline V gene yields SGHRS for CDR1 and YFSETQ for CDR2. The junction shows trimming of 4 bases on V and 2 bases on J, and the gene matches do not reach 4 bases of it. The CDR3 has 15 amino acids, counting the end cysteine and phenylalanine. This entry keeps only the CDR3 DNA: 45 bases, framed from base 1. Each collaborating institution followed its own protocols to collect whole blood in K2EDTA tubes. For TCRbeta analysis, collaborator samples were shipped as frozen whole blood, as isolated PBMCs, or as DNA extracted from either sample type. The research as a whole found: The amount of clinical and demographic metadata varied by source and participant and was provided uncurated.

TCRbeta CDR3 regions were amplified from genomic DNA by means of the immunoSEQ Assay, a bias-controlled multiplex PCR. Processing in the source paper ran as follows. The number of nucleated cells in each sample was estimated by amplification of reference gene primers within the assay. Sequence reads were collapsed and filtered to measure the absolute abundance of every unique TCRbeta CDR3 rearrangement. For each sample, productive Simpson clonality was calculated as the square root of Simpson's diversity index across productive rearrangements. This immuneACCESS table, as held by TCRdb, lists in-frame sequences with V and J called but not all clones. Of the missing ones, under half trace to an unresolved V gene in checked studies; the others have no known cause. V, J and clone size reflect that table, while D and trimming were determined from the DNA. The sample data list around 100,000 clones, and around nine tenths of these were observed just once. The top ten hold just over 5% of the sample.

This sequence was found in a man aged 45-65 years with acute or convalescent COVID-19. In this chain, TRBV5-1 is recombined with TRBJ2-3; 10 junctional bases match TRBD2. Sequencing was performed on peripheral blood. The CDR3 is CASSPGLAVTDTQYF. The DNA is TGCGCCAGCAGCCCCGGACTAGCGGTCACAGATACGCAGTATTTT.